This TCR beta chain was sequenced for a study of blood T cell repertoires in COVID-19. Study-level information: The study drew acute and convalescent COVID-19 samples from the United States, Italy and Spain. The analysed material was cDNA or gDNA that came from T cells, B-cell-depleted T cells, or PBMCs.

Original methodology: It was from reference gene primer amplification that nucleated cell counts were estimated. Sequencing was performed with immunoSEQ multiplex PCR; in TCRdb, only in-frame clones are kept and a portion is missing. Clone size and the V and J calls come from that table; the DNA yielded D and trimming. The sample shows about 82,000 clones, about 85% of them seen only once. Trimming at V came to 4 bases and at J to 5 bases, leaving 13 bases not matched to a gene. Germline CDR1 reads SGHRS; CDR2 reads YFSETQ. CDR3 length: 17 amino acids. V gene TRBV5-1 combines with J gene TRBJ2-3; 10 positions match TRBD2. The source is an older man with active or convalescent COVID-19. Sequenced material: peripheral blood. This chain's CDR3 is CASSTGGAGGPGDTQYF. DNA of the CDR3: TGCGCCAGCAGCACAGGGGGAGCGGGAGGGCCAGGAGATACGCAGTATTTT. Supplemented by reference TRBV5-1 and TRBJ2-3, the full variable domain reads KAGVTQTPRYLIKTRGQQVTLSCSPISGHRSVSWYQQTPGQGLQFLFEYFSETQRNKGNFPGRFSGRQFSNSRSEMNVSTLELGDSALYLCASSTGGAGGPGDTQYFGPGTRLTVL.